Given below is one T cell receptor beta chain in context. Per the authors' pipeline: Estimation of nucleated cell counts relied on the amplification of reference gene primers. The method was immunoSEQ multiplex PCR; TCRdb's version includes in-frame clones alone and lacks a portion of them. The DNA was the basis for D and trimming; V, J and clone size are from that table. The sample lists roughly 36,000 clones; around 85% were seen once. This entry is derived from a study of blood T cell repertoires in COVID-19. As for the study in general: Samples taken during acute and convalescent COVID-19 were collected in the United States, Italy and Spain. Sample material is recorded as cDNA or gDNA derived from T cells, B-cell-depleted T cells, or PBMCs.

The CDR3 runs 15 residues. The V gene lost 6 bases and the J gene lost 7 bases, with 21 bases spanning the gap. In germline, CDR1 is MDHEN, CDR2 SYDVKM. The sequence was obtained from a man in his sixties with active COVID-19. The chain combines TRBV28 with TRBJ2-5; perhaps TRBD1 as D (6 bases). The specimen sequenced was peripheral blood. The CDR3 here is CASRDTGFNQGTQYF. As DNA, the CDR3 is TGTGCCAGCAGAGACACAGGGTTCAACCAGGGGACCCAGTACTTC.